This T cell receptor beta chain comes out of a study of shared clonotypes between healthy human individuals. Trimming stripped 5 bases from V and 2 bases from J, with 13 bases between. CDR3 length: 14 residues. The germline V gene encodes CDR1 MNHNS and CDR2 SASEGT. The assay was run at deep level. Only in-frame clones appear in the TCRdb table, and some are missing; sequencing was by immunoSEQ multiplex PCR. Of about 2 million clones detected, 95% appear once; the ten largest clones hold 0.13%. The TCR comes from a man younger than 35 in good health. The V gene is TRBV6-1, the J gene TRBJ2-7; D could derive from TRBD1 or TRBD2 (6 bases each). The sequenced sample was naive CD4+ T cells sorted from blood. Subset reported: CD45RA+ positively selected. The CDR3 DNA follows: TGTGCCAGCAGTATCCGGGGGCCGACCTACGAGCAGTACTTC. Translating gives CASSIRGPTYEQYF.